This T cell receptor (beta chain) comes out of a study of beta chain features in type 1 diabetes. Study information: Taken together, all samples contributed more than 90,000,000 examined sorted cells. Study-level results: Type 1 diabetes patients showed a moderate but significant shortening of TCRB CDR3s in all four CD4+ subsets.

From germline, CDR1 is MDHEN and CDR2 SYDVKM. This CDR3 has 15 residues. Trimming removed 6 bases from V and 1 base from J, with 14 bases in between. A word on this clone: Its matching antigen is unknown.

Expressed TCRB transcripts were sequenced because the isolated RNA had all been reverse transcribed beforehand. Read counts averaged around 3.5 million for samples of naive, central memory and regulatory T cells. Profiling relied on immunoSEQ multiplex PCR, and the TCRdb table lists in-frame clones only, not all of them. The sample holds 680,000 or so clones; around 15% are singletons and the top ten take 0.022%. This receptor was identified in a man aged 18 to 35 with type 1 diabetes. The chain joins TRBV28 to TRBJ2-3; D is unresolved. Sequencing was done on a sample of naive CD4+ T cells from blood. The CDR3 loop is CASSGAGRGTDTQYF. The CDR3 DNA sequence: TGTGCCAGCAGCGGTGCAGGACGGGGCACAGATACGCAGTATTTT.